Each of the 28 T cell receptor beta chains below was sequenced from the same sample in a study of blood T cell repertoires in COVID-19. Only in-frame clones appear in the TCRdb table, and some are missing; sequencing was by immunoSEQ multiplex PCR. Among over 15,000 clones listed, 65% to 85% were seen once. The specimen was peripheral blood. Receptors were obtained from a human donor in a cohort sampled during active COVID-19.

This clone showed up just a few times. This chain links TRBV9 with TRBJ2-3; 11 positions agree with TRBD2. The CDR3 is 16 amino acids. J gave up 5 bases and V 1 base, and 6 bases lay outside the gene matches. Germline V gene lookup returns CDR1 SGDLS and CDR2 YYNGEE. The CDR3, as DNA: TGTGCCAGCAGCGTAACTAGCGGGAGTTACGGAGATACGCAGTATTTT. This gives the protein CASSVTSGSYGDTQYF.

In its sample, this clone was seen a few times. V and J are TRBV21-1 and TRBJ2-7; the table's D call, TRBD1, has no DNA check behind it. TRBV21-1 is listed as a pseudogene. The CDR3 sequence is 15 residues long. CDR3 DNA: TGTGCCAGCAGCAAAGGGACAGGGGGCGTTTACGAGCAGTACTTC. This encodes CASSKGTGGVYEQYF.

This clone has more than one count but fewer than ten. The chain has TRBV29-1 and TRBJ2-3; 7 nucleotides match TRBD2. The CDR3 totals 18 residues. V was pared by 4 bases and J by 1 base, with 17 bases of the junction left unmatched. CDR1 and CDR2 (germline): SQVTM, ANQGSEA. CDR3 nucleotides: TGCAGCGTTGTTGTCTACCTTTCAGCGGGATCGGGCACAGATACGCAGTATTTT. Its protein is CSVVVYLSAGSGTDTQYF.

The rearrangement joins TRBV7-2 to TRBJ2-4; D is possibly TRBD2 (5 bases). The CDR3 runs 15 residues. Germline V gene sequence: CDR1 SGHTA, CDR2 FQGNSA. V lost 0 bases to trimming and J lost 7 bases, with 13 bases between them. The CDR3 region has the DNA TGTGCCAGCAGCTTAGCGAGGCCCCCGGGGAACATTCAGTACTTC. This translates into CASSLARPPGNIQYF.

The chain couples TRBV11-2 to TRBJ1-2, with 9 bases matching TRBD1. After removal of 5 bases from V and 4 bases from J, the junction contained 17 bases not matched to a gene. Germline V gene data show CDR1 as SGHAT and CDR2 as FQNNGV. The CDR3 contains 18 residues. CDR3 in amino acids: CASSSTGTGRGLGYGYTF. CDR3 sequence (DNA): TGTGCCAGCAGCAGTACCGGGACAGGGAGAGGGCTGGGCTATGGCTACACCTTC.

The V gene is TRBV6-5, the J gene TRBJ2-3; D is possibly TRBD2 (6 bases). Germline V CDR1 and CDR2: MNHEY, SVGAGI. Deletions cut 4 bases from V and 6 bases from J, with 20 bases between. The CDR3 is 16 residues long. CDR3 in DNA: TGTGCCAGCAGTTCCTGGGGACTTAAGGAGGCGGATACGCAGTATTTT. Encoded protein: CASSSWGLKEADTQYF.

This sequence joins TRBV28 and TRBJ1-5; TRBD1 matches at 8 bases. CDR1 is MDHEN, CDR2 SYDVKM, per germline. V trimming: 6 bases; J trimming: 2 bases; junction bases outside the gene matches: 15. The CDR3 is 18 residues long. As DNA, the CDR3 is TGTGCCAGCAGGCAGCTCAGGGGGCTTGTCGAAGGCAATCAGCCCCAGCATTTT. This codes for CASRQLRGLVEGNQPQHF.

The chain joins TRBV20-1 to TRBJ2-7; TRBD2 matches at 9 bases. The CDR3 consists of 13 residues. Per the germline V gene, CDR1 is DFQATT and CDR2 is SNEGSKA (reference sequence). The V and J ends lost 3 bases and 6 bases, in that order; junction bases with no gene match: 6. CDR3 coding DNA: TGCAGTGCTAGTGAGCGGGAGGCGGGCGAGCAGTACTTC. Translation: CSASEREAGEQYF.

The chain joins TRBV29-1 to TRBJ2-1; a weak D match, TRBD1 (5 bases). This CDR3 has 12 residues. V gave up 7 bases and J gave up 6 bases, with 13 bases separating them. Germline V gene sequence: CDR1 SQVTM, CDR2 ANQGSEA. The CDR3, as DNA: TGCAGCGGGATTAGGGGTTTCAATGAGCAGTTCTTC. This translates into CSGIRGFNEQFF.

The chain couples TRBV12-5 to TRBJ2-7; possible D gene TRBD2, 7 bases. This CDR3 region has 15 residues. Germline CDR1 is LGHNT and CDR2 is FRNRAP. Trimming pared 0 bases from V and 4 bases from J, leaving 13 bases between. CDR3 DNA: TGTGCTAGTGGTTTGGTAGGGGGGGGATCGTACGAGCAGTACTTC. It translates to CASGLVGGGSYEQYF. The full variable domain, in which reference TRBV12-5 and TRBJ2-7 provide the parts outside the CDR3, is DARVTQTPRHKVTEMGQEVTMRCQPILGHNTVFWYRQTMMQGLELLAYFRNRAPLDDSGMPKDRFSAEMPDATLATLKIQPSEPRDSAVYFCASGLVGGGSYEQYFGPGTRLTVT.

This chain uses TRBV4-1 with TRBJ2-7; 7 bases agree with TRBD2. V dropped 1 base and J dropped 6; count of bases not matched to a gene: 15. This CDR3 is 17 amino acids long. Germline values: CDR1 MGHRA, CDR2 YSYEKL. The CDR3 nucleotides read TGCGCCAGCAGCCAAGTGGATCTTGGACTAGGATTCGGCGAGCAGTACTTC. Translating it yields CASSQVDLGLGFGEQYF.

The chain has TRBV6-4 and TRBJ2-3; TRBD2 agrees at 9 bases. Germline V gives CDR1 MRHNA, CDR2 SNTAGT. CDR3 length equals 15 residues. The trim removed 4 bases at V and 2 bases at J, leaving 4 bases unmatched. CDR3 loop: CASSAAGGLTDTQYF. DNA of the CDR3: TGTGCCAGCAGTGCGGCGGGAGGGCTCACAGATACGCAGTATTTT.

The chain links TRBV9 to TRBJ2-2; TRBD2 agrees at 10 bases. The junction had 10 bases not matched to a gene; V was cut back by 3 bases and J by 2 bases. The CDR3 has 18 amino acids. Germline assignment: CDR1 SGDLS and CDR2 YYNGEE. The CDR3 DNA follows: TGTGCCAGCAGCGCCAGCGGGAGGGCCGGGGTAAACACCGGGGAGCTGTTTTTT. It is translated as CASSASGRAGVNTGELFF.

The V call is TRBV27, the J call TRBJ2-1, with TRBD2 matching 8 bases. With V trimmed by 6 bases and J by 8 bases, 18 bases remained unmatched. The CDR3 runs 17 residues. Germline CDR1 is MNHEY and CDR2 is SMNVEV (reference sequence). CDR3 sequence reads: CASSPLVRYGRADEQFF. Written as DNA, the CDR3 is TGTGCCAGCAGCCCCCTGGTGCGTTACGGGAGGGCGGATGAGCAGTTCTTC.

The chain uses TRBV5-1 and TRBJ1-6, with TRBD1 matching over 12 bases. Trimming cost V 4 bases and J 10 bases; bases outside gene matches: 6. Germline V gene data show CDR1 as SGHRS and CDR2 as YFSETQ. CDR3 size: 15 residues. CDR3 nucleotides: TGCGCCAGCAGCCCGAAGGGACAGGGGGCCTCACCCCTCCACTTT. Translated: CASSPKGQGASPLHF. Complete variable domain (other parts from reference TRBV5-1 and TRBJ1-6): KAGVTQTPRYLIKTRGQQVTLSCSPISGHRSVSWYQQTPGQGLQFLFEYFSETQRNKGNFPGRFSGRQFSNSRSEMNVSTLELGDSALYLCASSPKGQGASPLHFGNGTRLTVT.

This sequence joins TRBV28 and TRBJ1-5, with a tentative D call TRBD1 (6 bases). Germline loops: CDR1 MDHEN, CDR2 SYDVKM. V lost 2 bases, J lost 5 bases, and 10 bases lay in between. This CDR3 region has 14 residues. CDR3 sequence (DNA): TGTGCCAGCAGTTTACGCAGGGGATATCAGCCCCAGCATTTT. Protein: CASSLRRGYQPQHF.

This chain uses TRBV5-3 with TRBJ2-5; 11 nucleotides agree with TRBD2. TRBV5-3 is reported as an ORF; its role is uncertain. The CDR3 extends over 15 amino acids. Losses at the gene ends were 8 bases for V and 3 bases for J; bases not matched to a gene: 9. The CDR3 sequence is CARTIGTSGEETQYF. In DNA, the CDR3 is TGTGCCAGGACTATCGGGACTAGCGGAGAAGAGACCCAGTACTTC.

The chain combines TRBV5-1 with TRBJ2-5; 8 positions match TRBD2. CDR3 size: 14 residues. The V segment lost 5 bases and the J segment 5 bases; nucleotides outside the gene matches: 8. The germline gives CDR1 SGHRS, CDR2 YFSETQ. CDR3 bases: TGCGCCAGCAGTACAAGCGGGAGATTTGAGACCCAGTACTTC. Its protein is CASSTSGRFETQYF. Filled out from reference TRBV5-1 and TRBJ2-5, the complete variable domain reads KAGVTQTPRYLIKTRGQQVTLSCSPISGHRSVSWYQQTPGQGLQFLFEYFSETQRNKGNFPGRFSGRQFSNSRSEMNVSTLELGDSALYLCASSTSGRFETQYFGPGTRLLVL.

This chain connects TRBV5-6 to TRBJ2-3; a weak D match, TRBD2 (5 bases). Per the germline V gene, CDR1 is SGHDT and CDR2 is YYEEEE. V was cut by 4 bases and J by 4 bases, with 13 bases left in between. The CDR3 totals 14 residues. CDR3 nucleotide sequence: TGTGCCAGCAGCCGGGGAGAGTGGCCAGATACGCAGTATTTT. Protein product: CASSRGEWPDTQYF.

This clone is labeled medium-sized (0.01 to 0.1%). The V gene is TRBV6-2 or TRBV6-3, the J gene TRBJ2-1; 8 positions match TRBD2. Germline CDR1 reads MNHEY; CDR2 reads SVGEGT. Trimming cost V 3 bases and J 4 bases; bases outside gene matches: 5. The CDR3 contains 15 residues. The CDR3 spells CASSYELAVYNEQFF. CDR3 DNA: TGTGCCAGCAGTTATGAACTAGCGGTTTACAATGAGCAGTTCTTC.

J is TRBJ2-5 and V is TRBV29-1; D possibly corresponds to TRBD2 (6 bases). Germline V gene lookup returns CDR1 SQVTM and CDR2 ANQGSEA. CDR3 size: 15 residues. V was pared by 8 bases and J by 1 base, with 20 bases between. This CDR3 reads CSCGVGGAAQETQYF. The CDR3 region has the DNA TGCAGCTGCGGCGTCGGAGGGGCGGCCCAAGAGACCCAGTACTTC.

The count of this clone is one. This chain connects TRBV6-5 to TRBJ1-5; TRBD1 might be the D (5 bases). CDR1 MNHEY and CDR2 SVGAGI come from the germline V gene. The CDR3 spans 14 residues. The V end lost 4 bases, the J end lost 7 bases, and 14 bases lay between the germline ends. CDR3 residues: CASSFTPRGQPQHF. For the CDR3, the DNA is TGTGCCAGCAGTTTTACCCCCCGGGGGCAGCCCCAGCATTTT.

V and J are TRBV6-2 or TRBV6-3 and TRBJ1-5; D perhaps matches TRBD1 (5 bases). The CDR3 totals 14 residues. The germline CDR1 and CDR2 sequences are MNHEY and SVGEGT. The V gene lost 5 bases and the J gene lost 6 bases, with 14 bases spanning the gap. The CDR3 spells CASSPLRGGQPQHF. The CDR3 coding sequence is TGTGCCAGCAGTCCCCTCCGCGGGGGTCAGCCCCAGCATTTT.

The CDR3: CASSFTSAYEQYF. DNA of the CDR3: TGTGCCAGCAGCTTTACTAGCGCCTACGAGCAGTACTTC. The rearrangement joins TRBV7-2 to TRBJ2-7; 7 bases agree with TRBD2. V trimming: 3 bases; J trimming: 2 bases; junction bases outside the gene matches: 1. Per the germline V gene, CDR1 is SGHTA and CDR2 is FQGNSA. This CDR3 has 13 amino acids.

The J gene is TRBJ2-4, the V gene TRBV6-4, with 7 bases aligning to TRBD1. This CDR3 comprises 15 residues. The V and J ends lost 8 bases and 3 bases, in that order; junction bases with no gene match: 10. CDR1 is MRHNA and CDR2 is SNTAGT in the germline V gene. CDR3 nucleotide sequence: TGTGCCAGCGCGGAGACAGGGTTGAGCAAAAACATTCAGTACTTC. Its protein is CASAETGLSKNIQYF.

CDR3 sequence: CASSLTGTGAGEQYF. The CDR3 region has the DNA TGCGCCAGCAGCTTGACCGGGACAGGGGCGGGAGAGCAGTACTTC. V gene TRBV5-1 combines with J gene TRBJ2-7; 10 nucleotides agree with TRBD1. The J segment lost 7 bases and the V segment lost 1 base, leaving 8 bases of the junction unmatched. The CDR3 runs to 15 residues. In germline, CDR1 is SGHRS, CDR2 YFSETQ.

In its sample, this clone was seen once. The V gene is TRBV6-1, the J gene TRBJ1-3; no clear D. Per germline, CDR1 MNHNS and CDR2 SASEGT. V lost 1 base and J lost 1, with 8 bases in between. The CDR3 sequence is 15 residues long. In DNA, the CDR3 is TGTGCCAGCAGTGAAGGTGCGGGGTCTGGAAACACCATATATTTT. This sequence encodes CASSEGAGSGNTIYF.

The chain carries TRBV6-1 and TRBJ1-1; unclear D gene. Germline V gives CDR1 MNHNS, CDR2 SASEGT. This CDR3 is built from 12 residues. With 3 bases removed from V and 8 bases from J, the gap between germline ends came to 10 bases. CDR3 sequence (DNA): TGTGCCAGCAGTGATCGCAGGAACGAAGCTTTCTTT. This gives the protein CASSDRRNEAFF.